This TCR beta chain comes out of a study of CD8 T cells in ankylosing spondylitis. This clonotype was detected only a few times. This CDR3 region has 14 residues. Trimming shortened V by 6 bases and J by 0 bases, and 11 bases separated the two germline ends. A single record per CDR3 protein comes from TCRdb applying MiXCR to the 5' RACE reads. The sample lists approximately 190,000 distinct CDR3 sequences; roughly 13% were seen once. Sequenced input: blood, either unsorted or a sorted T cell fraction (not recorded which). The rearrangement links TRBV12-3 or TRBV12-4 to TRBJ1-1; maybe TRBD1 (6 bases). The clonotype was recovered from a female donor with ankylosing spondylitis or in good health (not recorded which). CDR3 DNA: TGTGCCAGCAGGTTTACAGGGCTGAACACTGAAGCTTTCTTT. It translates to CASRFTGLNTEAFF.